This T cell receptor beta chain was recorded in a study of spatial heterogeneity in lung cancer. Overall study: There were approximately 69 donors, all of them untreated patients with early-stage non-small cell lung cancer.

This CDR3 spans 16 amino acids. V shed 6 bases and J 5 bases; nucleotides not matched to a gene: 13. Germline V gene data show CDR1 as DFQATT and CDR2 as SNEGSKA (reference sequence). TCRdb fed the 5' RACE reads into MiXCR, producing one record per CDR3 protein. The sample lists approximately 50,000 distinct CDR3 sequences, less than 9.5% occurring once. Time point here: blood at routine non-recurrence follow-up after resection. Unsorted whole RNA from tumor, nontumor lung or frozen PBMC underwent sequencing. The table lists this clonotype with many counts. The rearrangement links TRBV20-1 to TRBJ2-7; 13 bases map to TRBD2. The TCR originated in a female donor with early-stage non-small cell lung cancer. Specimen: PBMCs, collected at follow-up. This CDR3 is CSAPTSGGAKLHEQYF. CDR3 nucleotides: TGCAGTGCACCCACTAGCGGGGGGGCAAAGCTCCACGAGCAGTACTTC.